Shown below are 14 T cell receptor beta chains from a single sample sequenced in a study of glioma-infiltrating T cells. TCR alpha and beta CDR3 regions were amplified from RNA using iRepertoire nested multiplex PCR. Via MiXCR, TCRdb re-called the multiplex PCR reads, giving one row per CDR3 protein. The sample lists about 180,000 distinct CDR3 sequences, about 46% occurring once. The sample taken for sequencing was glioma tissue, nonneoplastic brain tissue, or PBMCs (not recorded which). The receptors originated from a human donor with low-grade glioma or glioblastoma, undergoing nonglioma brain surgery, or in good health (not recorded which).

This clonotype was seen many times. CDR3 sequence: CASSLTRYTQYF. The CDR3 DNA is TGTGCCAGCAGCCTTACTAGATATACGCAGTATTTT. The chain combines TRBV7-2 with TRBJ2-3; tentatively, D is TRBD2 (5 bases). CDR1 SGHTA and CDR2 FQGNSA come from the germline V gene. The CDR3 loop spans 12 amino acids. Between the trimmed V and J ends, which lost 5 bases and 7 bases, there was a span of 10 bases.

This chain joins TRBV10-3 and TRBJ2-2, with 7 nucleotides matching TRBD1. The germline gives CDR1 ENHRY, CDR2 SYGVKD. V was pared by 3 bases and J by 3 bases, with 1 base of the junction left unmatched. The CDR3 is 14 residues long. DNA for the CDR3: TGTGCCATCAGTGAAGACAGGGACACCGGGGAGCTGTTTTTT. Protein sequence: CAISEDRDTGELFF.

This clonotype was seen ten or more times. The chain has TRBV12-3 or TRBV12-4 and TRBJ1-5, with D possibly matching TRBD1 (5 bases). V was shortened by 7 bases and J by 9 bases, with 13 bases between the two germline ends. The CDR3 has 12 residues. DNA of the CDR3: TGTGCCAGCAATACAGGACTTGGGCCCCAGCATTTT. It codes for CASNTGLGPQHF.

This clonotype was observed a handful of times. V usage is TRBV7-2 and J usage is TRBJ2-7; no reliable D call. The CDR3 is 16 amino acids. The V gene lost 5 bases and the J gene lost 4 bases, with 21 bases spanning the gap. CDR1 is SGHTA, CDR2 FQGNSA, per germline. CDR3 residues: CASSRSSDPRFYEQYF. The DNA of the CDR3 is TGTGCCAGCAGCCGATCCTCGGACCCGCGATTTTACGAGCAGTACTTC. Based on the CDR3 plus reference TRBV7-2 and TRBJ2-7, the full variable domain is GAGVSQSPSNKVTEKGKDVELRCDPISGHTALYWYRQSLGQGLEFLIYFQGNSAPDKSGLPSDRFSAERTGGSVSTLTIQRTQQEDSAVYLCASSRSSDPRFYEQYFGPGTRLTVT.

This clonotype has just one count. The junction differs from germline at one of its ends, possibly a read error. The gene calls are TRBV6-1 and TRBJ1-3; D uncertain. Germline lookup yields CDR1 MNHNS and CDR2 SASEGT. There are 14 residues in the CDR3. This chain's CDR3 is CASRPEIYGNTIYF. The CDR3, as DNA: TGCGCCAGTCGACCCGAGATCTATGGAAACACCATATATTTT.

In this sample, this clonotype turned up many times. This chain connects TRBV20-1 to TRBJ2-3, with D perhaps matching TRBD1 or TRBD2 (5 bases each). Germline V gene sequence: CDR1 DFQATT, CDR2 SNEGSKA (reference sequence). Trimming pared 3 bases from V and 4 bases from J, leaving 8 bases between. The CDR3 is made up of 12 amino acids. CDR3 region: CSASGTADTQYF. CDR3 coding DNA: TGCAGTGCTAGCGGGACCGCAGATACGCAGTATTTT.

Comments on this clonotype: Its ends do not fully match the called genes, so a read error is possible. The J gene is TRBJ1-2, the V gene TRBV28; no definite D call. Germline lookup yields CDR1 MDHEN and CDR2 SYDVKM. CDR3 length equals 15 residues. The CDR3 here is CDSNSVDAGGYGHTF. DNA for the CDR3: TGTGACAGCAATTCTGTGGATGCCGGCGGCTATGGCCACACCTTC.

About this clonotype: The junction shows a germline mismatch at one end, possibly a read error. The chain is built from TRBV3-1 and TRBJ2-2; D is ambiguous. This CDR3 region has 15 residues. Germline V lookup: CDR1 LGHDT, CDR2 YNNKEL (reference sequence). The DNA of the CDR3 is TGTGCCAGCAGACAAGGTCTGGAGCGCACCGGGGAGCTGTTTTTT. Translation gives CASRQGLERTGELFF. Based on the CDR3 plus reference TRBV3-1 and TRBJ2-2, the full variable domain is DTAVSQTPKYLVTQMGNDKSIKCEQNLGHDTMYWYKQDSKKFLKIMFSYNNKELIINETVPNRFSPKSPDKAHLNLHINSLELGDSAVYFCASRQGLERTGELFFGEGSRLTVL.

This clonotype was seen repeatedly, ten times or more. J is TRBJ1-4 and V is TRBV27; D ambiguous. Per germline, CDR1 MNHEY and CDR2 SMNVEV (reference sequence). CDR3 size: 14 residues. V lost 9 bases and J lost 7, with 18 bases in between. This CDR3 is CARTNDKGSEKLFF. CDR3 DNA: TGTGCCAGGACTAACGACAAGGGAAGTGAAAAACTGTTTTTT.

Comments on this clonotype: A much bigger clone sits one base away, suggesting this may be a read error. The chain carries TRBV27 and TRBJ2-7; 7 nucleotides match TRBD2. The germline V gene has CDR1 MNHEY and CDR2 SMNVEV (reference sequence). CDR3 size: 16 residues. V dropped 6 bases and J dropped 2; count of bases not matched to a gene: 13. The CDR3 region is CASSLGAAGFPYEQYF. In nucleotides, the CDR3 is TGTGCCAGCAGCCTCGGGGCAGCGGGATTCCCCTACGAGCAGTACTTC.

Turning to this clonotype: A clone one base away is much larger, so this may be a read error. The gene calls are TRBV18 and TRBJ2-3, with a possible D match to TRBD2 (6 bases). Germline V gives CDR1 KGHSH, CDR2 LQKENI. V lost 3 bases and J lost 2, with 9 bases in between. The CDR3 contains 14 residues. CDR3 region: CASSPGTATDTQYF. The CDR3 region has the DNA TGTGCCAGCTCACCCGGGACTGCCACAGATACGCAGTATTTT.

In regard to this clonotype: Compared with germline, one end of the junction differs, possibly owing to a read error. The V and J genes are TRBV3-1 and TRBJ1-5, with 11 bases that match TRBD1. The V gene's germline CDR1 is LGHDT and CDR2 YNNKEL (reference sequence). The CDR3 is 17 amino acids. CDR3 in amino acids: CASGQRTGGGGRQPQHF. The DNA of the CDR3 is TGTGCCAGCGGCCAGAGGACAGGGGGCGGAGGGCGACAGCCCCAGCATTTT.

This clonotype was seen ten or more times. The chain links TRBV24-1 to TRBJ2-1; perhaps TRBD2 as D (7 bases). Germline CDR1 is KGHDR and CDR2 is SFDVKD. The CDR3 spans 16 residues. V dropped 4 bases and J dropped 3 bases, with 15 bases sitting between them. DNA for the CDR3: TGTGCCACCAGTGACCCAGGGGAGGGGGTCTACAATGAGCAGTTCTTC. Translating it yields CATSDPGEGVYNEQFF.

As concerns this clonotype: Sequence at one end of the junction differs from germline and may be a read error. The chain combines TRBV20-1 with TRBJ2-7; D may be TRBD1 (5 bases). This CDR3 comprises 14 residues. From germline, CDR1 is DFQATT and CDR2 SNEGSKA (reference sequence). The CDR3, as DNA: TGCAGCGTTGTCGTCAGGGCGCACTCCCACGAGCAGTACTTC. It is translated as CSVVVRAHSHEQYF.